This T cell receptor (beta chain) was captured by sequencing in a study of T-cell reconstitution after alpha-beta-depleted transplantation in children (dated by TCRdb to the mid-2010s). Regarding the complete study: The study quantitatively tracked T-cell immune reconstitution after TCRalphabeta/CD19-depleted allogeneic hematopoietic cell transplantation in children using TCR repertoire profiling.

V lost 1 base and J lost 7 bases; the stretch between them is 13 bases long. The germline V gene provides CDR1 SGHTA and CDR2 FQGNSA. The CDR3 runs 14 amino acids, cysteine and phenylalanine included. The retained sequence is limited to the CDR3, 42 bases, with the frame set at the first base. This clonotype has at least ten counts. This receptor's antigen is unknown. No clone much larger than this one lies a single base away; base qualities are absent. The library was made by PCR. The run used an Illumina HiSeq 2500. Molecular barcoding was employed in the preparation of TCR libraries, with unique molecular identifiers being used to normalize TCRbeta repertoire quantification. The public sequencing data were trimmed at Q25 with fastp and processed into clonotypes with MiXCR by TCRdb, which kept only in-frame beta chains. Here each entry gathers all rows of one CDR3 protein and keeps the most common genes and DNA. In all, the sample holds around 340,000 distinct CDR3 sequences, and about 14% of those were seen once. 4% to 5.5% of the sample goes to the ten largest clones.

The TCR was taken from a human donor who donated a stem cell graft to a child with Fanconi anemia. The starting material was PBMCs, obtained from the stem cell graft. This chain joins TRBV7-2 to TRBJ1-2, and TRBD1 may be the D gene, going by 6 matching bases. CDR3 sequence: CASSLDLGGPGYTF. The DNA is TGTGCCAGCAGCTTAGATCTGGGGGGCCCTGGCTACACCTTC.